This T cell receptor beta chain stems from a study of vaccination effects on CD4 cells after COVID-19. To note about this clone: The antigen is undetermined.

The CDR3 runs 16 residues. In germline, CDR1 is SGHRS, CDR2 YFSETQ. V was shortened by 0 bases and J by 0 bases, with 13 bases between the two germline ends. Some clones are missing from TCRdb's copy, which holds only in-frame ones; the method was immunoSEQ multiplex PCR. The table has about 43,000 clones, just over 75% seen once. Sequencing in the ViraFEST assay came after antigen-specific CD4+ T cells had been expanded with viral peptide pools, which were used to stimulate PBMC. The culture ran for around nine days, and then CD4+ T cells were isolated. Neither prior SARS-CoV-2 infection nor positive nucleocapsid antibodies were present in the vaccine recipients.

Here the sequenced sample was CD4+ T cells from PBMCs cultured with SARS-CoV-2 spike peptides, taken before COVID-19 vaccination. The TCR was taken from a human donor who received a COVID-19 vaccine. The chain links TRBV5-1 to TRBJ2-7; D unresolved. CDR3 sequence reads: CASSLGLTSSSYEQYV. CDR3 in DNA: TGCGCCAGCAGCTTGGGGTTGACCTCGAGCTCCTACGAGCAGTACGTC.